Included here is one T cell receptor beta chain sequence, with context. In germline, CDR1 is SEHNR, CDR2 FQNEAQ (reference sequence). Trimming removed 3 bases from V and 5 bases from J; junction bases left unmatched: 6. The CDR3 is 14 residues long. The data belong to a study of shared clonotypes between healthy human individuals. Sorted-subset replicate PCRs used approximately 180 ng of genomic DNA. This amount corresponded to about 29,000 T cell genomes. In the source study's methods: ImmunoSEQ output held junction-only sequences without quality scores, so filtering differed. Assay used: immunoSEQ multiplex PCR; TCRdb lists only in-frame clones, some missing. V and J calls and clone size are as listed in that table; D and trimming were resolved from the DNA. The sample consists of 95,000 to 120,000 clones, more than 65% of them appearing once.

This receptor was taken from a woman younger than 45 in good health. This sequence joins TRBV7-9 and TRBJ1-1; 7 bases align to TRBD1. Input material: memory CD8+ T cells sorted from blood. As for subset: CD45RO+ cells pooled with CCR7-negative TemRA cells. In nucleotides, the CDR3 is TGTGCCAGCAGCTTGGTGACAGGGCGGACTGAAGCTTTCTTT. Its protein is CASSLVTGRTEAFF.